This T cell receptor beta chain derives from a study of blood T cell repertoires in COVID-19. Study context: Donors in the United States, Italy and Spain gave samples during acute or convalescent COVID-19. The cDNA or gDNA used as material had been derived from T cells, B-cell-depleted T cells, or PBMCs.

Deletions cut 3 bases from V and 2 bases from J, with 13 bases between. The germline V gene encodes CDR1 KGHSH and CDR2 LQKENI. The CDR3 spans 15 residues. Assay: immunoSEQ multiplex PCR; the TCRdb copy retains only in-frame clones and omits some. The repertoire holds 250,000 to 300,000 clones, with around nine tenths as singletons. The material sequenced was peripheral blood. This chain joins TRBV18 and TRBJ1-2, with unresolved D. The origin of this receptor is a man aged 40-49 years with acute or convalescent COVID-19. The CDR3 DNA reads as TGTGCCAGCTCACCTGGGTCACGGCGGAACTATGGCTACACCTTC. It codes for CASSPGSRRNYGYTF.